This T cell receptor (beta chain) was sequenced during a study of cytomegalovirus exposure and HLA in healthy donors. Study-level points and caveats: Most of the TCR beta V segments (in an earlier analysis) were productive either about 87% or about 30% of the time.

On this clone: Its antigen is currently unknown.

With 60 Vbeta and 13 Jbeta primers, the PCR was carried out. Per the study methods: Approximately 72 million unique TCR beta chains, about 11 million of them shared, were counted by a later analysis. Produced via immunoSEQ multiplex PCR; TCRdb's table is partial and in-frame only. V, J and clone size derive from that table, while D and trimming were established from the DNA sequence. The sample gives about 160,000 clones, roughly four fifths of which show up once; 4.3% is in the top ten. The CDR3 sequence is 13 residues long. V gave up 6 bases and J gave up 1 base, with 10 bases separating them. Germline CDR1 reads MGHDK; CDR2 reads SYGVNS.

This TCR was sampled from a man between 40 and 49 years old in good health and CMV-seronegative. The V and J genes are TRBV25-1 and TRBJ2-7, with D possibly TRBD1 on 6 matching bases. Source material: PBMCs. CDR3 nucleotides: TGTGCCAGCAGCTTCAGGGGATCCTACGAGCAGTACTTC. As protein: CASSFRGSYEQYF.